The rows below give T cell receptor beta chains drawn from one sample of a study of blood T cell repertoires in COVID-19. Assay: immunoSEQ multiplex PCR; the TCRdb copy retains only in-frame clones and omits some. This table holds approximately 110,000 clones, roughly 82% found once. The sequencing input was peripheral blood. The receptors stem from a human donor in a cohort sampled during active COVID-19. The CDR3 runs from the conserved cysteine through the conserved F or W. D genes are given only for firm matches. Size is omitted from some rows. Given values are once, few, many or a class for expanded clones.

size | D | J | V | CDR3 | DNA
- | - | TRBJ2-5 | TRBV7-8 | CASSRRTAGLLQETQYF | TGTGCCAGCAGCCGGCGGACTGCCGGTCTACTTCAAGAGACCCAGTACTTC
- | - | TRBJ1-1 | TRBV5-4 | CASSKETGNTEAFF | TGTGCCAGCAGCAAGGAGACAGGGAACACTGAAGCTTTCTTT
- | TRBD1 | TRBJ1-1 | TRBV10-3 | CAISQTGDTEAFF | TGTGCCATCAGCCAGACAGGGGACACTGAAGCTTTCTTT
- | TRBD2 | TRBJ2-3 | TRBV11-3 | CASSLGRLAGDDTQYF | TGTGCCAGCAGCTTAGGCCGACTAGCGGGAGACGATACGCAGTATTTT
- | - | TRBJ2-3 | TRBV18 | CASSPYGSSGTDTQYF | TGTGCCAGCTCACCATATGGATCTAGCGGCACAGATACGCAGTATTTT
- | - | TRBJ1-1 | TRBV5-4 | CASSFAGRNTEAFF | TGTGCCAGCAGCTTTGCGGGACGGAACACTGAAGCTTTCTTT
- | - | TRBJ1-1 | TRBV24-1 | CATSGGTEAFF | TGTGCCACCAGTGGAGGCACTGAAGCTTTCTTT
- | TRBD2 | TRBJ2-1 | TRBV10-3 | CAISESASGTNEQFF | TGTGCCATCAGTGAGTCGGCTAGCGGGACGAATGAGCAGTTCTTC
- | TRBD1 | TRBJ2-7 | TRBV5-8 | CASSPTGAYEQYF | TGTGCCAGCAGTCCGACAGGGGCCTACGAGCAGTACTTC
- | - | TRBJ1-6 | TRBV7-9 | CASSLEGANSPLHF | TGTGCCAGCAGCTTAGAAGGGGCCAATTCACCCCTCCACTTT
few | TRBD1 | TRBJ1-5 | TRBV4-1 | CASSQEPTGGNQPQHF | TGCGCCAGCAGCCAAGAACCGACAGGGGGCAATCAGCCCCAGCATTTT
- | TRBD1 | TRBJ1-1 | TRBV18 | CASSDRQGSPAFF | TGTGCCAGCTCAGATCGACAGGGAAGTCCAGCTTTCTTT
- | TRBD1 | TRBJ2-1 | TRBV5-4 | CASSTGQGVRASYNEQFF | TGTGCCAGCAGCACGGGACAGGGGGTAAGGGCATCCTACAATGAGCAGTTCTTC
- | - | TRBJ2-1 | TRBV6-6 | CASSYHSSPYNEQFF | TGTGCCAGCAGTTACCATTCATCCCCCTACAATGAGCAGTTCTTC
- | - | TRBJ2-7 | TRBV2 | CASSDPQTVLHEQYF | TGTGCCAGCAGTGATCCCCAGACAGTATTACACGAGCAGTACTTC
- | TRBD1 | TRBJ1-2 | TRBV4-1 | CASSQTGARYGYTF | TGCGCCAGCAGCCAAACAGGGGCCCGCTATGGCTACACCTTC
few | - | TRBJ2-7 | TRBV14 | CASSQDLGVGSYEQYF | TGTGCCAGCAGCCAAGACTTGGGTGTGGGGAGCTACGAGCAGTACTTC
- | TRBD1 | TRBJ1-6 | TRBV19 | CASSHRGKDSPLHF | TGTGCCAGTAGTCACAGGGGGAAGGATTCACCCCTCCACTTT
once | - | TRBJ1-1 | TRBV28 | CASSLAQGYTEAFF | TGTGCCAGCAGTTTAGCACAGGGCTACACTGAAGCTTTCTTT
- | TRBD2 | TRBJ2-3 | TRBV10-1 | CASREREDSTDTQYF | TGCGCCAGCAGGGAGCGGGAGGATAGCACAGATACGCAGTATTTT
- | TRBD2 | TRBJ2-5 | TRBV19 | CASSTIAGVGQETQYF | TGTGCCAGTAGTACAATAGCGGGAGTCGGGCAAGAGACCCAGTACTTC
few | - | TRBJ2-1 | TRBV6-5 | CASSPGTSGYNEQFF | TGTGCCAGCAGCCCCGGGACTTCGGGATACAATGAGCAGTTCTTC
- | - | TRBJ1-4 | TRBV5-6 | CASSLRVREEKLFF | TGTGCCAGCAGCTTACGGGTCCGAGAGGAAAAACTGTTTTTT
few | TRBD1 | TRBJ2-4 | TRBV2 | CASGTENIQYF | TGTGCCAGCGGGACAGAAAACATTCAGTACTTC
once | TRBD2 | TRBJ2-3 | TRBV9 | CASSKGLALTDTQYF | TGTGCCAGCAGCAAGGGACTAGCCCTCACAGATACGCAGTATTTT
- | - | TRBJ2-4 | TRBV24-1 | CATSDTRALAKNIQYF | TGTGCCACCAGTGATACGAGGGCTTTAGCCAAAAACATTCAGTACTTC
once | - | TRBJ2-7 | TRBV5-4 | CASSLLTARGSSYEQYF | TGTGCCAGCAGCTTGTTGACCGCGCGGGGAAGCTCCTACGAGCAGTACTTC
- | - | TRBJ1-1 | TRBV5-6 | CASSSLRGSGRDTKGEAFF | TGTGCCAGCAGCTCCTTAAGGGGGAGCGGACGGGACACCAAAGGTGAAGCTTTCTTT
- | - | TRBJ1-4 | TRBV7-9 | CASSWGYEKLFF | TGTGCCAGCAGCTGGGGCTATGAAAAACTGTTTTTT
- | - | TRBJ1-1 | TRBV7-9 | CASSLQGFRNTEAFF | TGTGCCAGCAGCTTACAGGGCTTTCGGAACACTGAAGCTTTCTTT
- | - | TRBJ1-2 | TRBV28 | CASSFNNNYGYTF | TGTGCCAGCAGTTTTAACAATAACTATGGCTACACCTTC
once | - | TRBJ1-4 | TRBV4-3 | CASSQVAEEKLFF | TGCGCCAGCAGCCAAGTGGCGGAAGAAAAACTGTTTTTT
few | - | TRBJ2-7 | TRBV2 | CASGEAHTYEQYF | TGTGCCAGCGGGGAGGCGCACACCTACGAGCAGTACTTC
- | TRBD1 | TRBJ1-5 | TRBV2 | CASSFDRGHQPQHF | TGTGCCAGCAGTTTTGACAGGGGGCATCAGCCCCAGCATTTT
- | - | TRBJ2-1 | TRBV10-1 | CASSGSGFYNEQFF | TGCGCCAGCAGTGGTAGCGGATTCTACAATGAGCAGTTCTTC
- | - | TRBJ2-3 | TRBV2 | CASLYSPADTQYF | TGTGCCAGCTTATACAGCCCGGCAGATACGCAGTATTTT
- | TRBD1 | TRBJ1-5 | TRBV7-8 | CASSLSGGNQPQHF | TGTGCCAGCAGCTTATCAGGGGGGAATCAGCCCCAGCATTTT
- | TRBD2 | TRBJ2-7 | TRBV4-1 | CASSSTSGRPEQYF | TGCGCCAGCAGCTCGACTAGCGGGAGGCCCGAGCAGTACTTC
- | TRBD2 | TRBJ2-1 | TRBV2 | CASRAERTSGRPFF | TGTGCCAGCAGGGCGGAGCGGACTAGCGGGAGGCCGTTCTTC
- | TRBD2 | TRBJ2-3 | TRBV9 | CASSFLAEPTDTQYF | TGTGCCAGCAGCTTCCTAGCGGAACCCACAGATACGCAGTATTTT
once | TRBD1 | TRBJ1-1 | TRBV5-3 | CARSTGTGRTEAFF | TGTGCCAGAAGCACGGGGACAGGGAGGACTGAAGCTTTCTTT
- | - | TRBJ1-3 | TRBV5-1 | CASSLGRGWNTIYF | TGCGCCAGCAGCTTGGGGAGGGGATGGAACACCATATATTTT
- | TRBD1 | TRBJ1-4 | TRBV29-1 | CSVASGTGRNEKLFF | TGCAGCGTTGCTTCCGGGACAGGGCGTAATGAAAAACTGTTTTTT
few | - | TRBJ2-1 | TRBV9 | CASGSSGNNNEQFF | TGTGCCAGCGGTAGTTCGGGGAATAACAATGAGCAGTTCTTC
- | - | TRBJ1-2 | TRBV5-1 | CASSSEGRGYTF | TGCGCCAGCAGCTCCGAAGGGAGGGGCTACACCTTC
once | - | TRBJ2-3 | TRBV5-6 | CAIWGHTADTQYF | TGTGCCATCTGGGGCCACACGGCAGATACGCAGTATTTT
- | - | TRBJ2-3 | TRBV7-8 | CASSFQETSDTQYF | TGTGCCAGCAGCTTCCAGGAAACTTCAGATACGCAGTATTTT
- | TRBD1 | TRBJ2-3 | TRBV2 | CASRERTGPGTDTQYF | TGTGCCAGCAGAGAAAGGACAGGCCCCGGCACAGATACGCAGTATTTT
- | TRBD2 | TRBJ2-1 | TRBV29-1 | CSVELAGYNEQFF | TGCAGCGTTGAACTAGCGGGATACAATGAGCAGTTCTTC
medium-sized | TRBD2 | TRBJ2-3 | TRBV5-1 | CASSFWLAGALADTQYF | TGCGCCAGCAGCTTCTGGCTAGCGGGAGCCCTGGCAGATACGCAGTATTTT
- | - | TRBJ1-6 | TRBV27 | CASKPISNSPLHF | TGTGCCAGCAAGCCAATTAGCAATTCACCCCTCCACTTT
- | - | TRBJ1-5 | TRBV28 | CASILSGGRDQPQHF | TGTGCCAGCATCCTGAGCGGGGGTAGGGATCAGCCCCAGCATTTT
few | TRBD1 | TRBJ2-7 | TRBV19 | CASSILGTGSPTYEQYF | TGTGCCAGTAGTATTTTGGGGACAGGAAGCCCTACCTACGAGCAGTACTTC
- | - | TRBJ1-4 | TRBV9 | CASSPRGGRGEKLFF | TGTGCCAGCAGCCCCCGGGGAGGGCGCGGTGAAAAACTGTTTTTT
- | - | TRBJ2-3 | TRBV19 | CASSIGGSTDTQYF | TGTGCCAGTAGTATAGGCGGGAGCACAGATACGCAGTATTTT
- | TRBD2 | TRBJ2-1 | TRBV5-1 | CASSLVRQGVLAGDNEQFF | TGCGCCAGCAGCTTGGTTCGACAGGGAGTTCTAGCGGGGGACAATGAGCAGTTCTTC
- | - | TRBJ2-5 | TRBV11-2 | CASMLSQDWGDWETQYF | TGTGCCAGCATGCTAAGCCAAGACTGGGGAGATTGGGAGACCCAGTACTTC
- | - | TRBJ1-1 | TRBV3-1/TRBV3-2 | CASSPWTENTEAFF | TGTGCCAGCAGCCCTTGGACAGAGAACACTGAAGCTTTCTTT
- | - | TRBJ1-5 | TRBV18 | CASSPQGQPQHF | TGTGCCAGCTCACCCCAGGGACAGCCCCAGCATTTT